Below, 21 T cell receptor beta chains from the same sample are listed, as sequenced in a study of shared clonotypes between healthy human individuals. CD8 cells regarded as naive lacked CD45RO, were positively chosen for CCR7, and omitted terminally differentiated effector memory CD45RA+ cells. TCRdb's table, derived via immunoSEQ multiplex PCR, lists solely in-frame clones and lacks some. The table has roughly 590,000 clones, around 95% seen once. The specimen was naive CD8+ T cells sorted from blood. The receptors were sampled from a woman in her thirties in good health.

This clone occurred a few times. CDR3 region: CASSFLTDTQYF. The CDR3 DNA is TGTGCCAGCAGTTTCCTCACAGATACGCAGTATTTT. The V gene is TRBV28, the J gene TRBJ2-3; D ambiguous. CDR1 MDHEN and CDR2 SYDVKM come from the germline V gene. V gave up 3 bases and J gave up 2 bases, with 3 bases separating them. The length of the CDR3 is 12 residues.

This clone was picked up one time. The chain employs TRBV11-2 and TRBJ2-7; D not certain. The CDR3 is 16 amino acids. The V gene's germline CDR1 is SGHAT and CDR2 FQNNGV. Deletions cut 5 bases from V and 2 bases from J, with 19 bases between. The CDR3 reads CASSQGYMGWAYEQYF. DNA for the CDR3: TGTGCCAGCAGCCAAGGATACATGGGTTGGGCCTACGAGCAGTACTTC.

V is TRBV4-1 and J is TRBJ2-1; no firm D call. Trimming took off 1 base at V and 8 bases at J, with 9 bases between the two ends. The CDR3 runs to 13 residues. Germline CDR1 MGHRA, CDR2 YSYEKL. The CDR3 sequence is CASSQGPYYEQFF. CDR3 nucleotide sequence: TGCGCCAGCAGCCAAGGACCTTACTATGAGCAGTTCTTC.

This clone was observed a single time. The V call is TRBV28, the J call TRBJ2-3; 10 bases match TRBD2. This CDR3 is built from 16 residues. Germline V gene sequence: CDR1 MDHEN, CDR2 SYDVKM. V lost 3 bases and J lost 2; bases outside the gene matches: 5. The DNA of the CDR3 is TGTGCCAGCAGTTTGACTAGCGGGCGTTACACAGATACGCAGTATTTT. This translates into CASSLTSGRYTDTQYF. Full variable domain (outside the CDR3, taken from reference TRBV28 and TRBJ2-3): DVKVTQSSRYLVKRTGEKVFLECVQDMDHENMFWYRQDPGLGLRLIYFSYDVKMKEKGDIPEGYSVSREKKERFSLILESASTNQTSMYLCASSLTSGRYTDTQYFGPGTRLTVL.

The gene calls are TRBV11-3 and TRBJ1-1, with 8 positions matching TRBD1. With V trimmed by 6 bases and J by 0 bases, 12 bases remained unmatched. The CDR3 consists of 17 residues. The germline CDR1 and CDR2 sequences are SGHNT and YENEEA. CDR3 in amino acids: CASRDGGPGQVNTEAFF. In nucleotides, the CDR3 is TGTGCCAGCAGAGATGGAGGACCGGGACAGGTGAACACTGAAGCTTTCTTT.

This clone appeared a single time. The chain links TRBV6-1 to TRBJ2-1, with 7 positions matching TRBD2. With 0 bases clipped from V and 5 bases from J, the junction kept 4 bases outside the gene matches. CDR1 is MNHNS, CDR2 SASEGT, per germline. The CDR3 runs 15 residues. CDR3: CASSEARLAHNEQFF. DNA for the CDR3: TGTGCCAGCAGTGAAGCGCGACTAGCCCACAATGAGCAGTTCTTC.

The gene calls are TRBV27 and TRBJ2-3, with 11 bases aligning to TRBD2. V was clipped by 1 base and J by 3 bases; unmatched bases: 3. In germline, CDR1 is MNHEY, CDR2 SMNVEV (reference sequence). CDR3 size: 16 residues. The DNA of the CDR3 is TGTGCCAGCAGTTTATGGGTAGCGGGAGGGACAGATACGCAGTATTTT. This sequence encodes CASSLWVAGGTDTQYF.

This clone was seen only once. The chain employs TRBV11-2 and TRBJ2-3; 13 positions match TRBD2. This CDR3 has 18 amino acids. Losses at the gene ends were 5 bases for V and 5 bases for J; bases not matched to a gene: 13. Germline CDR1 is SGHAT and CDR2 is FQNNGV. In DNA, the CDR3 is TGTGCCAGCAGCCTCCCCCAGGGACTAGCGGGGCCGAGAGATACGCAGTATTTT. As protein: CASSLPQGLAGPRDTQYF. The entire variable domain, with the rest obtained from reference TRBV11-2 and TRBJ2-3, is as follows: EAGVAQSPRYKIIEKRQSVAFWCNPISGHATLYWYQQILGQGPKLLIQFQNNGVVDDSQLPKDRFSAERLKGVDSTLKIQPAKLEDSAVYLCASSLPQGLAGPRDTQYFGPGTRLTVL.

This clone was counted a single time. The chain recombines TRBV27 with TRBJ2-1; 7 bases agree with TRBD1. The CDR3 covers 16 residues. V was pared by 3 bases and J by 5 bases, with 10 bases of the junction left unmatched. Germline V gene data show CDR1 as MNHEY and CDR2 as SMNVEV (reference sequence). Here the CDR3 reads CASSLYRDSKNNEQFF. The CDR3 coding sequence is TGTGCCAGCAGTTTGTACCGGGACAGTAAGAACAATGAGCAGTTCTTC.

The CDR3 reads CASSLTRQGSLYGYTF. The CDR3 DNA is TGTGCCAGCAGTCTAACTAGACAGGGATCCCTCTATGGCTACACCTTC. V and J are TRBV2 and TRBJ1-2; 7 bases are a match to TRBD1. CDR3 length: 16 residues. CDR1 and CDR2 from the germline V gene are SNHLY and FYNNEI. Unmatched junction bases numbered 13, after V lost 5 bases and J lost 4 bases. The whole variable domain, remainder taken from reference TRBV2 and TRBJ1-2, is EPEVTQTPSHQVTQMGQEVILRCVPISNHLYFYWYRQILGQKVEFLVSFYNNEISEKSEIFDDQFSVERPDGSNFTLKIRSTKLEDSAMYFCASSLTRQGSLYGYTFGSGTRLTVV.

This chain uses TRBV5-1 with TRBJ2-5; D may be TRBD1 (6 bases). V was shortened by 7 bases and J by 5 bases, with 15 bases between the two germline ends. Germline V gives CDR1 SGHRS, CDR2 YFSETQ. This CDR3 comprises 13 residues. The CDR3, as DNA: TGCGCCAGCTGCGTAGGGGGAGAGGAGACCCAGTACTTC. The encoded protein is CASCVGGEETQYF.

This clone has a single count. J is TRBJ1-1 and V is TRBV10-3; perhaps TRBD1 as D (6 bases). CDR1 is ENHRY and CDR2 is SYGVKD in the germline V gene. The CDR3 loop spans 13 amino acids. The V end lost 10 bases, the J end lost 5 bases, and 17 bases lay between the germline ends. CDR3 region: CATTGGQLTEAFF. DNA for the CDR3: TGTGCCACTACCGGGGGGCAGTTAACTGAAGCTTTCTTT.

CDR3 sequence reads: CASSLVSTGGVADTQYF. For the CDR3, the DNA is TGTGCCAGCAGCTTAGTCTCGACAGGGGGGGTAGCAGATACGCAGTATTTT. The chain employs TRBV11-2 and TRBJ2-3, with 9 bases identical to TRBD1. The V gene end was trimmed by 1 base and the J gene end by 4 bases; junction bases not matched to a gene: 9. Looked up from germline, CDR1 is SGHAT and CDR2 is FQNNGV. This CDR3 contains 17 residues.

Details on this clone: The sample has other DNA sequences that encode this CDR3 too. This chain links TRBV27 with TRBJ2-7; the D is unclear. The germline gives CDR1 MNHEY, CDR2 SMNVEV (reference sequence). V was trimmed by 5 bases and J by 1 base, leaving 9 bases between them. This CDR3 region has 13 residues. The CDR3 spells CASSPGLSYEQYF. DNA of the CDR3: TGTGCCAGCAGTCCCGGATTATCCTACGAGCAGTACTTC.

The rearrangement links TRBV4-1 to TRBJ2-7; D gene unclear. Germline lookup yields CDR1 MGHRA and CDR2 YSYEKL. V shed 4 bases and J shed 0 bases, with 10 bases lying between them. The length of the CDR3 is 14 residues. CDR3 sequence (DNA): TGCGCCAGCAGCCTTCGGACCGGCTCCTACGAGCAGTACTTC. Its protein product is CASSLRTGSYEQYF.

This rearrangement joins TRBV9 to TRBJ2-1, with 9 bases that match TRBD2. This CDR3 has 19 residues. From germline, CDR1 is SGDLS and CDR2 YYNGEE. The trim removed 3 bases at V and 8 bases at J, leaving 21 bases unmatched. CDR3 protein: CASSARLAEKGGFFYEQFF. The CDR3 nucleotides read TGTGCCAGCAGCGCCAGACTAGCGGAAAAGGGGGGATTTTTTTATGAGCAGTTCTTC.

Turning to this clone: Other DNA sequences from this sample encode an identical CDR3 as well. CDR3: CASSPSGGEEYNEQFF. The CDR3, as DNA: TGTGCCAGCAGTCCCTCTGGGGGAGAGGAGTACAATGAGCAGTTCTTC. The J gene is TRBJ2-1, the V gene TRBV27; possibly TRBD1 or TRBD2 for D (5 bases each). The V gene's germline CDR1 is MNHEY and CDR2 SMNVEV (reference sequence). CDR3 length: 16 residues. V lost 5 bases and J 4 bases, leaving 18 bases between the germline ends.

The chain recombines TRBV4-1 with TRBJ1-1; D is possibly TRBD1 (6 bases). CDR1 and CDR2 (germline): MGHRA, YSYEKL. V lost 4 bases and J lost 10, with 19 bases in between. This CDR3 has 14 amino acids. CDR3 DNA sequence: TGCGCCAGCAGCCGGTCAGGGGTCGCCACAGGAGCTTTCTTT. It is translated as CASSRSGVATGAFF.

The chain has TRBV28 and TRBJ2-7; D not certain. CDR1 is MDHEN and CDR2 is SYDVKM in the germline V gene. There are 13 residues in the CDR3. V dropped 3 bases and J dropped 6 bases, with 12 bases sitting between them. The CDR3 reads CASSLLGPGEQYF. The DNA for the CDR3 is TGTGCCAGCAGTTTGTTAGGTCCTGGCGAGCAGTACTTC.

A remark on this clone: The same CDR3 can be traced to other DNA sequences in this sample. The rearrangement links TRBV28 to TRBJ1-3, with D perhaps matching TRBD1 (5 bases). Germline assignment: CDR1 MDHEN and CDR2 SYDVKM. The CDR3 is 16 amino acids. The ends were cut back, 2 bases at V and 0 bases at J, with 11 bases in the middle. The CDR3 reads CASSLRGTYSGNTIYF. The DNA for the CDR3 is TGTGCCAGCAGTTTACGGGGGACTTACTCTGGAAACACCATATATTTT. Full variable domain (outside the CDR3, taken from reference TRBV28 and TRBJ1-3): DVKVTQSSRYLVKRTGEKVFLECVQDMDHENMFWYRQDPGLGLRLIYFSYDVKMKEKGDIPEGYSVSREKKERFSLILESASTNQTSMYLCASSLRGTYSGNTIYFGEGSWLTVV.

The CDR3 region is CASSLVPDSYEQYF. Written as DNA, the CDR3 is TGTGCCAGCAGTTTAGTTCCCGACTCCTACGAGCAGTACTTC. The V gene is TRBV28, the J gene TRBJ2-7; no clear D gene. This CDR3 is 14 amino acids long. Germline CDR1 MDHEN, CDR2 SYDVKM. Trimming took 2 bases from V and 0 from J, leaving 8 bases between them. Drawing the rest from reference TRBV28 and TRBJ2-7, the complete variable domain is DVKVTQSSRYLVKRTGEKVFLECVQDMDHENMFWYRQDPGLGLRLIYFSYDVKMKEKGDIPEGYSVSREKKERFSLILESASTNQTSMYLCASSLVPDSYEQYFGPGTRLTVT.